These T cell receptor beta chains were read from a single sample in a study of vaccination and CD4 T cells after COVID-19. One entry per CDR3 protein, called by TCRdb with MiXCR from the PCR reads. In the table there are about 20,000 distinct CDR3 sequences, roughly 53% of which are singletons. Sequencing used CD4+ T cells from blood, obtained before SARS-CoV-2 vaccination. These receptors originate from a human donor who had recovered from COVID-19. Both conserved end residues are part of each CDR3. A D gene is named only where the DNA matches it firmly. Rows give clone size only sometimes, using once, few, many, or a class for an expanded clone.

clone_size	v_call	j_call	d_call	cdr3_nt	cdr3_aa
NA	TRBV5-4	TRBJ2-7	NA	TGTGCCAGCAGCTCCGGGACGCCCGTTTCCTACGAGCAGTACTTC	CASSSGTPVSYEQYF
NA	TRBV19	TRBJ1-2	TRBD1	TGTGCCAGTAGTAGAGGGAGACAGGGTAGTGGCTACACCTTC	CASSRGRQGSGYTF
NA	TRBV7-2	TRBJ2-1	TRBD2	TGTGCCAGCAGTCGACTAGCGGGTTATTCCAATGAGCAGTTCTTC	CASSRLAGYSNEQFF
NA	TRBV28	TRBJ1-1	NA	TGTGCCAGCAGGGGAGCAGTGAACACTGAAGCTTTCTTT	CASRGAVNTEAFF
few	TRBV10-3	TRBJ2-5	TRBD1	TGTGCCATCGGAGACAGGGGGGAGACCCAGTACTTC	CAIGDRGETQYF
few	TRBV20-1	TRBJ1-3	NA	TGCAGTGTCCCGTCGAGCTCTGGAAACACCATATATTTT	CSVPSSSGNTIYF
NA	TRBV20-1	TRBJ2-7	NA	TGCAGTGCGGACAGTCAGGTTCCACTACTAAAAGAGCAGTACTTC	CSADSQVPLLKEQYF
NA	TRBV28	TRBJ1-5	NA	TGTGCCAGCAACAAATCGGGCGGCTTATGGCCCCTGCATTTT	CASNKSGGLWPLHF
few	TRBV20-1	TRBJ2-5	TRBD1	TGCAGTGCTCACACAGGGGCAGAGACCCAGTACTTC	CSAHTGAETQYF
few	TRBV7-2	TRBJ1-1	TRBD1	TGTGCCAGCAGCGTACGGGACAGGGACCAAGCTTTCTTT	CASSVRDRDQAFF
NA	TRBV6-1	TRBJ1-2	NA	TGTGCCAGCAGTGGTGGCCGGAACTATGGCTACACCTTC	CASSGGRNYGYTF
NA	TRBV6-5	TRBJ2-1	NA	TGTGCCAGCAGGTACAATGAGCAGTTCTTC	CASRYNEQFF
NA	TRBV19	TRBJ1-5	NA	TGTGCCAGTAGTCGGGAGATCAATCAGCCCCAGCATTTT	CASSREINQPQHF
NA	TRBV11-3	TRBJ2-5	NA	TGTGCCAGCAGCTTAGGTTTGGCCGGCCCAGAGACCCAGTACTTC	CASSLGLAGPETQYF
NA	TRBV9	TRBJ1-3	TRBD1	TGTGCCAGCAGCGGTAGACAGGGACTCTCCGGAAACACCATATATTTT	CASSGRQGLSGNTIYF
few	TRBV7-3	TRBJ1-2	NA	TGTGCCAGCAGCTTAACGGGGCAGGGCCAAAACACCTTC	CASSLTGQGQNTF
NA	TRBV6-1	TRBJ1-4	TRBD1	TGTGCCATGGGACAGGGAGGGGATAATGAAAAACTGTTTTTT	CAMGQGGDNEKLFF
NA	TRBV20-1	TRBJ2-5	TRBD2	TGCAGTGCTAGTAAGCGGGGGGGGGCGACCCAGTACTTC	CSASKRGGATQYF
once	TRBV20-1	TRBJ2-1	TRBD2	TGCAGTGCTACTAGCGGGAGGGGCCGAATCTACAATGAGCAGTTCTTC	CSATSGRGRIYNEQFF
few	TRBV2	TRBJ2-5	TRBD1	TGTGCCAGCAGGGGACAGGGGTGGGTCCAAGAGACCCAGTACTTC	CASRGQGWVQETQYF
NA	TRBV27	TRBJ2-7	TRBD2	TGTGCCAGCAGTTCAATAACTAGCGGGAACTACGAGCAGTACTTC	CASSSITSGNYEQYF
few	TRBV27	TRBJ1-2	NA	TGTGCCAGCGCATCATTCACCGTTCAGTTCTATGGCTACACCTTC	CASASFTVQFYGYTF
NA	TRBV6-1	TRBJ2-7	NA	TGTGCCAGCGCTGCTTATGGGGGACCGCTATCTTACGAGCAGTACTTC	CASAAYGGPLSYEQYF
NA	TRBV28	TRBJ2-5	NA	TGTGCCAGCAGTTTATATGATGGCCAACAGTACTTC	CASSLYDGQQYF
NA	TRBV6-2/TRBV6-3	TRBJ2-7	NA	TGTGCCAGCAGTTACCTCGTCGGGGAGCAGTACTTC	CASSYLVGEQYF
NA	TRBV6-2/TRBV6-3	TRBJ2-1	NA	TGTGCGGGGCGCCTTACGCCATACAATGAGCAGTTCTTC	CAGRLTPYNEQFF
NA	TRBV5-1	TRBJ2-7	NA	TGCGCCAGCAGTTTGGGAGGGGGCTACGAGCAGTACTTC	CASSLGGGYEQYF
NA	TRBV20-1	TRBJ2-3	TRBD2	TGCAGTGCTAGCAGATCCGTGACTAGCGTGGGAGCAGGTACGCAGTATTTT	CSASRSVTSVGAGTQYF
NA	TRBV18	TRBJ1-6	NA	TGTGCCAGCTCCCCCATTGAGGGCAAGAATTCACCCCTCCACTTT	CASSPIEGKNSPLHF
few	TRBV7-2	TRBJ1-5	NA	TGTGCCAGCAGCTTAAGGCAGGGACTTGATCAGCCCCAGCATTTT	CASSLRQGLDQPQHF
once	TRBV2	TRBJ2-7	NA	TGTGCCAGCAGTGTGCGGCAGGATGGGGACGAGCAGTACTTC	CASSVRQDGDEQYF